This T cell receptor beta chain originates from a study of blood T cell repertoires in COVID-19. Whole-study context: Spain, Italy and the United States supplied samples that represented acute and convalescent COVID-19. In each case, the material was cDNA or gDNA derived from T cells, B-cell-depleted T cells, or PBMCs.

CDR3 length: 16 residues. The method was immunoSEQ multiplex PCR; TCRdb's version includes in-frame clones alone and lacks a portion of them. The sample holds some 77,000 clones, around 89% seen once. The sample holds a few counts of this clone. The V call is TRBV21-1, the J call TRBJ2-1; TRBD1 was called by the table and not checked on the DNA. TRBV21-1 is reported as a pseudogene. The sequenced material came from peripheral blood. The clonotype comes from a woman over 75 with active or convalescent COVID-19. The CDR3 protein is CASSSPRRQLRNEQFF. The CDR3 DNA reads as TGTGCCAGCAGCAGCCCGCGGAGACAGCTACGTAATGAGCAGTTCTTC.